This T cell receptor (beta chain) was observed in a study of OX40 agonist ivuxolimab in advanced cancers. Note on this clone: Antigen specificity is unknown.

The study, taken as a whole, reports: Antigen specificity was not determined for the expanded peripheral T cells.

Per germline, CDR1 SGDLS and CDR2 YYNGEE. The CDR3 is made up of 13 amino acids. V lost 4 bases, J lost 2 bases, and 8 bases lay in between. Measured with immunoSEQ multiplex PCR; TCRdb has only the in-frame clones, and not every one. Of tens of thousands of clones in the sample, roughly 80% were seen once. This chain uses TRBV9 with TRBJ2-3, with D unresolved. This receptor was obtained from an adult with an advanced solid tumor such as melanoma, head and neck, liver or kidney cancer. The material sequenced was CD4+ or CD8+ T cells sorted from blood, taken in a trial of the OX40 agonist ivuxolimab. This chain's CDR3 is CASSSDHTDTQYF. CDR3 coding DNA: TGTGCCAGCAGCTCGGACCACACAGATACGCAGTATTTT.